This T cell receptor beta chain was captured in a study of blood T cell repertoires in COVID-19. Study context: The cDNA or gDNA used as material had been derived from T cells, B-cell-depleted T cells, or PBMCs.

The germline V and J ends were trimmed by 7 bases and 1 base, with 14 bases remaining between them. Germline CDR1 reads MDHEN; CDR2 reads SYDVKM. CDR3 length: 14 amino acids. Produced via immunoSEQ multiplex PCR; TCRdb's table is partial and in-frame only. The table has 45,000 to 55,000 clones, 75% to 90% seen once. V is TRBV28 and J is TRBJ2-7; a possible D gene is TRBD1 (5 bases). Sequencing was carried out using peripheral blood. The sequence derives from a human donor in a cohort sampled during active COVID-19. DNA for the CDR3: TGTGCCAGCACGCCTCCAGGGTTTTCCTACGAGCAGTACTTC. Its translation is CASTPPGFSYEQYF. Complete variable domain (other parts from reference TRBV28 and TRBJ2-7): DVKVTQSSRYLVKRTGEKVFLECVQDMDHENMFWYRQDPGLGLRLIYFSYDVKMKEKGDIPEGYSVSREKKERFSLILESASTNQTSMYLCASTPPGFSYEQYFGPGTRLTVT.